This entry lists 4 T cell receptor beta chains sequenced from one sample in a study of Ad26.COV2.S vaccination and SARS-CoV-2 variants. TCRdb keeps only in-frame clones here, not all; method: immunoSEQ multiplex PCR. The top ten hold around 6.3% of the sample, which has 180,000 or so clones, around 88% seen once. The specimen comprised peripheral blood, sampled after recovery from COVID-19. These receptors were obtained from a human donor who had recovered from COVID-19.

The V gene is TRBV2, the J gene TRBJ1-2, with a possible D match to TRBD1 (5 bases). V was shortened by 1 base and J by 4 bases, with 13 bases between the two germline ends. This CDR3 is built from 15 residues. Germline loops: CDR1 SNHLY, CDR2 FYNNEI. CDR3 protein: CASSEVKTARYGYTF. CDR3 DNA sequence: TGTGCCAGCAGTGAAGTTAAGACAGCGCGCTATGGCTACACCTTC.

This chain connects TRBV10-2 to TRBJ1-1; D unresolved. Germline lookup yields CDR1 WSHSY and CDR2 SAAADI. V was shortened by 3 bases and J by 3 bases, with 5 bases between the two germline ends. The CDR3 consists of 12 residues. This chain's CDR3 is CASSESYTEAFF. The CDR3 nucleotides are TGCGCCAGCAGTGAAAGTTACACTGAAGCTTTCTTT.

The CDR3 here is CASSFGTGVNTEAFF. Written as DNA, the CDR3 is TGTGCCAGCAGTTTCGGGACAGGGGTCAACACTGAAGCTTTCTTT. This sequence joins TRBV27 and TRBJ1-1; 10 bases are shared with TRBD1. With V trimmed by 3 bases and J by 2 bases, 3 bases remained unmatched. This CDR3 has 15 amino acids. The germline V gene encodes CDR1 MNHEY and CDR2 SMNVEV (reference sequence).

V gene TRBV9 combines with J gene TRBJ2-3; D gene unclear. V lost 0 bases and J lost 0, with 11 bases in between. The CDR3 extends over 16 amino acids. Germline V lookup: CDR1 SGDLS, CDR2 YYNGEE. CDR3 DNA sequence: TGTGCCAGCAGCGTAGGTCCAGCGCCTAGCACAGATACGCAGTATTTT. It is translated as CASSVGPAPSTDTQYF.